Listed here is a single T cell receptor (beta chain). It lacks a known antigen. Base-call qualities are not available, and no considerably larger clone is one nucleotide away. Read against the paper, the sample's treatment or condition label means: 15 to 20 received Ad26.COV2.S at low or high dose, single or two shots; roughly 5 received placebo; per-sample allocation not given. For vaccine and placebo recipients, the sequenced repertoires came from samples collected on day 63 after the first injection. In Cohort 1b, 25 or so adults aged 18-55 years were enrolled at a single site in Boston, USA, between 29 July and 7 August 2020. Ad26.COV2.S was a replication-incompetent adenovirus type 26 vector that expressed a prefusion-stabilized SARS-CoV-2 spike protein derived from the original Wuhan strain. This sample is part of a study of Ad26.COV2.S vaccination and SARS-CoV-2 variants (TCRdb year 2021). General notes on the study: Vaccine-arm donors came from COV1001, a multicentre, randomized, double-blind, placebo-controlled phase I-IIa trial of Ad26.COV2.S in healthy adults. Ad26.COV2.S was given intramuscularly at 5x10^10 or 1x10^11 viral particles, as a single shot or as two shots 56 days apart. TCRbeta repertoire sequencing served as the tool for gauging how specific and how broad the SARS-CoV-2-reactive T cell receptors were following Ad26.COV2.S vaccination. A total of some 30 samples were included in the TCR-sequenced set, comprising around 19 Ad26.COV2.S vaccine recipients, 5 placebo recipients and 8 SARS-CoV-2 convalescent individuals. Trial participants were randomized into five groups of five: low-dose or high-dose Ad26.COV2.S given once or twice, or placebo on both occasions. Investigators did not know the trial group allocation while performing experiments and assessing outcomes. Beyond this particular receptor, the publication reports: After vaccination, spike-specific CD8+ and CD4+ T cell responses were reported to show substantial breadth. The study was not powered for comparison of responses between vaccine doses or regimens. Non-spike TCR breadth was comparable between vaccine and placebo recipients, consistent with the vaccine containing only spike. Spike-specific TCR breadth was higher in Ad26.COV2.S recipients than in placebo recipients (P = 0.0014). It was noted by the authors that total T cell responses may have been underestimated by the TCR breadth and depth analyses.

Per the germline V gene, MDHEN is the CDR1 and SYDVKM is the CDR2. Unmatched junction bases come to 13, with V trimmed by 7 bases and J by 7 bases. The cysteine opens and the phenylalanine closes a CDR3 of 15 amino acids. Here the CDR3 DNA is all that survives: 45 bases in frame from base 1. TCRbeta CDR3 regions were sequenced with the immunoSEQ Assay. After extraction, genomic DNA underwent amplification by bias-controlled multiplex PCR, followed by high-throughput sequencing. As for how the authors treated the data: To quantify the absolute abundance of every unique TCRbeta CDR3 region, sequences were collapsed and filtered. Usable DNA was measured by amplifying reference genes present in all nucleated cells, and TCRbeta template counts were normalized to that usable DNA to estimate T cell fraction. Repertoire TCRs were annotated as SARS-CoV-2-specific by exact matching of V gene, CDR3 amino acid sequence and J gene to a known reactive TCR set. The reference SARS-CoV-2 TCR set came from MIRA and was filtered for enrichment in COVID-19-positive ImmuneCODE repertoires, removing public or cross-reactive TCRs. Using the MIRA antigens, annotated TCRs were further analysed by specific ORF or by position within an ORF. Depth was the summed frequency of annotated unique rearrangements, while breadth was defined as annotated unique rearrangements over total unique productive rearrangements. Two-sided Wilcoxon rank-sum tests were applied when comparing TCR breadth between groups. What TCRdb holds here is the immuneACCESS table cut down to in-frame rearrangements. Part of the clones is not present; checked against another copy, under half of the missing clones reflect an unresolved V gene, and the others are unexplained. Clone size and the V and J calls come from that table; the DNA yielded D and trimming. Counted in this sample were some 300,000 clones; about 82% of them appeared once. 2.1% of the sample rests with the top ten.

The material was peripheral blood, obtained in a trial of Ad26.COV2.S vaccine versus placebo. The clonotype comes from a person aged 18-60 years who received the Ad26.COV2.S COVID-19 vaccine or a placebo. The receptor chain draws on TRBV28 and TRBJ1-5, with 7 bases in between that match TRBD1. The CDR3 reads as follows: CASNQPGTVEQPQHF. The DNA sequence reads TGTGCCAGCAACCAACCGGGGACAGTAGAACAGCCCCAGCATTTT.